This T cell receptor beta chain stems from a study of blood T cell repertoires in COVID-19. Study background: The origin of the acute and convalescent COVID-19 samples was the United States, Italy and Spain. PBMCs, B-cell-depleted T cells, or T cells provided the cDNA or gDNA that made up the material.

Per the original data handling: Amplification of reference gene primers was used by the study to estimate nucleated cell counts. Sequencing was performed with immunoSEQ multiplex PCR; in TCRdb, only in-frame clones are kept and a portion is missing. D and trimming were read from the DNA, whereas the V and J calls and clone size are those reported in that table. The sample lists about 300,000 clones; approximately 90% were seen once. There are 14 residues in the CDR3. V was pared by 7 bases and J by 1 base, with 6 bases of the junction left unmatched. Germline V CDR1 and CDR2: ENHRY, SYGVKD. The rearrangement joins TRBV10-3 to TRBJ1-1, with 7 bases matching TRBD1. The clonotype was recovered from a man younger than 35 with active or convalescent COVID-19. The material sequenced was peripheral blood. For the CDR3, the DNA is TGTGCCATCACGTCGGCAGGGGGGAACACTGAAGCTTTCTTT. This codes for CAITSAGGNTEAFF.